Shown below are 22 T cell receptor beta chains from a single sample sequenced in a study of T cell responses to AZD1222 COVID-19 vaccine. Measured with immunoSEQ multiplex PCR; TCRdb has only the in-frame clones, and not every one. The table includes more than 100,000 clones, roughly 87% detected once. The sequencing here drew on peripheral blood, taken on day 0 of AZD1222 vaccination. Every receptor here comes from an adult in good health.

For the CDR3, the DNA is TGCGCCAGCAGCTTAGGACAGGCGAGCCCCTACAATGAGCAGTTCTTC. Protein sequence: CASSLGQASPYNEQFF. V gene TRBV5-1 combines with J gene TRBJ2-1; TRBD1 matches at 7 bases. The trim removed 2 bases at V and 2 bases at J, leaving 7 bases unmatched. The CDR3 length is 16 residues. The germline V gene has CDR1 SGHRS and CDR2 YFSETQ.

CDR3 in amino acids: CASSYSMNTEAFF. The CDR3, as DNA: TGTGCCAGTTCGTACAGTATGAACACTGAAGCTTTCTTT. The genes are TRBV19 and TRBJ1-1; D is unresolved. V lost 8 bases and J lost 0, with 10 bases in between. The CDR3 loop spans 13 amino acids. Germline lookup yields CDR1 LNHDA and CDR2 SQIVND (reference sequence).

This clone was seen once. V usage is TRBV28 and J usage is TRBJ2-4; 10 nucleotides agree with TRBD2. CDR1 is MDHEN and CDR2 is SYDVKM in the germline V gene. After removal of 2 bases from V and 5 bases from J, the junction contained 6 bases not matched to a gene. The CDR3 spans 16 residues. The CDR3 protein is CASSLLTSGAQNIQYF. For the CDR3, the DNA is TGTGCCAGCAGTTTACTTACTAGCGGGGCCCAAAACATTCAGTACTTC.

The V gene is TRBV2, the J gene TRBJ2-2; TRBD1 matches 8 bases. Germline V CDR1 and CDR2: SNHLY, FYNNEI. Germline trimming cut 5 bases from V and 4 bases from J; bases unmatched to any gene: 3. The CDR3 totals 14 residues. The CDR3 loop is CASSSRGPTGELFF. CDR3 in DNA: TGTGCCAGCAGTAGCAGGGGGCCCACCGGGGAGCTGTTTTTT.

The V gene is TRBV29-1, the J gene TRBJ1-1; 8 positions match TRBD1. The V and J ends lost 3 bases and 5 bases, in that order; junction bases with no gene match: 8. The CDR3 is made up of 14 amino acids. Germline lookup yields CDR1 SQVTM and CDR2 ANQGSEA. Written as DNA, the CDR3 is TGCAGCGTTGACGGGGTAACAGGGGGGACTGAAGCTTTCTTT. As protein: CSVDGVTGGTEAFF.

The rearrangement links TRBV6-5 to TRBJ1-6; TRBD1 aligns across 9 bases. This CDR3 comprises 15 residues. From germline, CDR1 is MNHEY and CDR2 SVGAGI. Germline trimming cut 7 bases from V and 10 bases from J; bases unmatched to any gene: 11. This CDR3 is CASTLGDRVFSPLHF. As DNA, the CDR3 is TGTGCCAGCACCCTCGGGGACAGGGTGTTCTCACCCCTCCACTTT.

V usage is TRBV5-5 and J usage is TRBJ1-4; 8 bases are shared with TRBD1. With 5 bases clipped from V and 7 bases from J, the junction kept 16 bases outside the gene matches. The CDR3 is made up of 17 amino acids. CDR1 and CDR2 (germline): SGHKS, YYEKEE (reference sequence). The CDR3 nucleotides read TGTGCCAGCAGTGACCGGGACAGGATGATCCCAACTGAAAAACTGTTTTTT. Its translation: CASSDRDRMIPTEKLFF. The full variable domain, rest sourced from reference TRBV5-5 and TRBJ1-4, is DAGVTQSPTHLIKTRGQQVTLRCSPISGHKSVSWYQQVLGQGPQFIFQYYEKEERGRGNFPDRFSARQFPNYSSELNVNALLLGDSALYLCASSDRDRMIPTEKLFFGSGTQLSVL.

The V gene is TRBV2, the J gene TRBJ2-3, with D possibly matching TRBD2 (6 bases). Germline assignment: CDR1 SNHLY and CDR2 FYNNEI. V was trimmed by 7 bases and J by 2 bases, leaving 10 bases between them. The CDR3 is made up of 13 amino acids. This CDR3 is CASNAGFTDTQYF. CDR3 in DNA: TGTGCCAGCAACGCGGGGTTCACAGATACGCAGTATTTT.

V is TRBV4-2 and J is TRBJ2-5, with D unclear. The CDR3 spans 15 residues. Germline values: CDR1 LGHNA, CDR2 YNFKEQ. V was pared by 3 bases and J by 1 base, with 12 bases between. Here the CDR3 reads CASSQNRVAQETQYF. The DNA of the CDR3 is TGTGCCAGCAGCCAGAACCGTGTGGCCCAAGAGACCCAGTACTTC.

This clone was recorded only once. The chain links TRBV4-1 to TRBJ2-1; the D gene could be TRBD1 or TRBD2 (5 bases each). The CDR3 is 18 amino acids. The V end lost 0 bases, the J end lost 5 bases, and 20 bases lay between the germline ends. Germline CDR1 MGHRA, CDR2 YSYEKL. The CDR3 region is CASSQDGPFKRGDNEQFF. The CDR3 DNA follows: TGCGCCAGCAGCCAAGACGGCCCTTTCAAGCGAGGGGACAATGAGCAGTTCTTC.

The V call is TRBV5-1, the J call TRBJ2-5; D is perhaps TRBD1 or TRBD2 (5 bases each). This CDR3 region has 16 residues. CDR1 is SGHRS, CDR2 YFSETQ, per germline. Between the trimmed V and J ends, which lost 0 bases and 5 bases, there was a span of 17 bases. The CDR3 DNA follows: TGCGCCAGCAGCTTGGAACCGGGGCTGGGTACGGAGACCCAGTACTTC. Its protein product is CASSLEPGLGTETQYF.

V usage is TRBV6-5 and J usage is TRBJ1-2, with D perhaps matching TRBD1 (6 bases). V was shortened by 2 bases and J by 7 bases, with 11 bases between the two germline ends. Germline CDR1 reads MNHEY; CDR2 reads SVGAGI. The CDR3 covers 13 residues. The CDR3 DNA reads TGTGCCAGCAGTTACGTCGCGGGGGCTGGCTACACCTTC. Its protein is CASSYVAGAGYTF.

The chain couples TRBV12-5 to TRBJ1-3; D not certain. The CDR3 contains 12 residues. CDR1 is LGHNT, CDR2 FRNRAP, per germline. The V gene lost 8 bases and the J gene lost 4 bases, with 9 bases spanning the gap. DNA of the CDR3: TGTGCTAGTAGCCTCGGGGGAAACACCATATATTTT. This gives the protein CASSLGGNTIYF. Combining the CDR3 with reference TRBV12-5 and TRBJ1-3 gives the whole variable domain DARVTQTPRHKVTEMGQEVTMRCQPILGHNTVFWYRQTMMQGLELLAYFRNRAPLDDSGMPKDRFSAEMPDATLATLKIQPSEPRDSAVYFCASSLGGNTIYFGEGSWLTVV.

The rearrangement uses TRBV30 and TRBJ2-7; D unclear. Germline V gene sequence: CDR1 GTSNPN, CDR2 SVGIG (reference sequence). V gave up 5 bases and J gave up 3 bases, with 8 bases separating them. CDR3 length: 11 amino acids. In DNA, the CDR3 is TGTGCCTGGGCCATTAACTACGAGCAGTACTTC. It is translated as CAWAINYEQYF. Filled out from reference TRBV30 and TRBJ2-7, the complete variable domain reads SQTIHQWPATLVQPVGSPLSLECTVEGTSNPNLYWYRQAAGRGLQLLFYSVGIGQISSEVPQNLSASRPQDRQFILSSKKLLLSDSGFYLCAWAINYEQYFGPGTRLTVT.

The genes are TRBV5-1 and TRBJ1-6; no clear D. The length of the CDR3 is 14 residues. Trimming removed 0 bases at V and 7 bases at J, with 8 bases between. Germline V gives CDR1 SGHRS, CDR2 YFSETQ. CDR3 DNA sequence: TGCGCCAGCAGCTTGGGCGCCAAGAATTCACCCCTCCACTTT. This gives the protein CASSLGAKNSPLHF.

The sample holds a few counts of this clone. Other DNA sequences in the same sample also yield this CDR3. The CDR3 region is CASSLEAGGSGYTF. DNA for the CDR3: TGCGCCAGCAGCTTGGAAGCGGGTGGGAGCGGCTACACCTTC. The rearrangement uses TRBV5-1 and TRBJ1-2, with unresolved D. The CDR3 totals 14 residues. Trimming took 0 bases from V and 8 from J, leaving 14 bases between them. CDR1 and CDR2 from the germline V gene are SGHRS and YFSETQ.

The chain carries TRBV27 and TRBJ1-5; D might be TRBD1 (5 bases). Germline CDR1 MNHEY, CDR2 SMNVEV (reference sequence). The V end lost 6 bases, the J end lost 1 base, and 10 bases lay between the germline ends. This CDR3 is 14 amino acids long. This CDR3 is CASSIGASNQPQHF. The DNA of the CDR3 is TGTGCCAGCAGCATTGGGGCGAGCAATCAGCCCCAGCATTTT.

Written as DNA, the CDR3 is TGCGCCAGCAGCCAAGATCAGGGCTCCTACGAGCAGTACTTC. Residues: CASSQDQGSYEQYF. The J gene is TRBJ2-7, the V gene TRBV4-1; maybe TRBD1 (5 bases). Germline values: CDR1 MGHRA, CDR2 YSYEKL. The CDR3 is 14 amino acids. V was shortened by 0 bases and J by 0 bases, with 6 bases between the two germline ends.

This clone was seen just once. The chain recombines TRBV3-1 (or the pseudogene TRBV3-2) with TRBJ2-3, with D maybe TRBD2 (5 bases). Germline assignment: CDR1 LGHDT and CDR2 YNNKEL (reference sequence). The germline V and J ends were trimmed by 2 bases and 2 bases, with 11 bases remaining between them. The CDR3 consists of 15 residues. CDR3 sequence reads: CASSQYIGITDTQYF. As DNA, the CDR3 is TGTGCCAGCAGCCAATATATCGGGATCACAGATACGCAGTATTTT.

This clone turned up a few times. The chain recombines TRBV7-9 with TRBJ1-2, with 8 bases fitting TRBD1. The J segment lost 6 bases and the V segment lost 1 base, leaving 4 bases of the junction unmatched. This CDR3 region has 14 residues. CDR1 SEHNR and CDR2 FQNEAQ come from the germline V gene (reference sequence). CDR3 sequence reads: CASSLEVTGDGYTF. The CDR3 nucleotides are TGTGCCAGCAGCTTAGAGGTGACAGGGGATGGCTACACCTTC.

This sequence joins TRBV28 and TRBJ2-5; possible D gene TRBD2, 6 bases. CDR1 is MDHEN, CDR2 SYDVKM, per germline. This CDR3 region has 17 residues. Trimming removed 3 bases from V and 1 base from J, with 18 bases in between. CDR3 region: CASSLRRAIRLQETQYF. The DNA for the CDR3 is TGTGCCAGCAGTTTGCGGAGGGCCATCAGACTCCAAGAGACCCAGTACTTC.

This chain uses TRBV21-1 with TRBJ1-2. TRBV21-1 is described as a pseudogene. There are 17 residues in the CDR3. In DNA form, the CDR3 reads TGTGCCAGCCTTAAGGGTGACCGAGGTGGGGCACGGGGTGGCTACACCTTC. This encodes CASLKGDRGGARGGYTF.